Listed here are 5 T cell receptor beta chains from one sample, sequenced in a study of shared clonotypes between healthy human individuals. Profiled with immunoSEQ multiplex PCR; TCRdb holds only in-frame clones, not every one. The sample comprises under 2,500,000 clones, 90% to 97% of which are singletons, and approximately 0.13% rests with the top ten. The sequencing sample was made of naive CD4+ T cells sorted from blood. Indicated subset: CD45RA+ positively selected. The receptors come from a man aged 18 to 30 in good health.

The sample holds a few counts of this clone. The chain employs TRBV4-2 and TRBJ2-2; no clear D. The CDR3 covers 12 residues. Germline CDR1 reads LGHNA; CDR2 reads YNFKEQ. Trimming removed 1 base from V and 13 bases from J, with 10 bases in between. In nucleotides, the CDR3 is TGTGCCAGCAGCCAAGTCGGATCTCTGCTGTTTTTT. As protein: CASSQVGSLLFF.

CDR3 coding DNA: TGTGCCAGCAGCCCGGAGGGGATTACTAATGGCTACACCTTC. This gives the protein CASSPEGITNGYTF. The chain joins TRBV5-4 to TRBJ1-2, with a tentative D call TRBD1 (5 bases). The length of the CDR3 is 14 residues. Germline V gene lookup returns CDR1 SGHNT and CDR2 YYREEE (reference sequence). V shed 4 bases and J shed 6 bases, with 16 bases lying between them.

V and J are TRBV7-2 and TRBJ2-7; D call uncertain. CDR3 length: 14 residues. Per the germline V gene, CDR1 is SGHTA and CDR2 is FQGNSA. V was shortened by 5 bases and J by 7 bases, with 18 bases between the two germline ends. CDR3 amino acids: CASSHRVPRGEQYF. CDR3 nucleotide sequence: TGTGCCAGCAGCCATAGAGTTCCCCGTGGGGAGCAGTACTTC.

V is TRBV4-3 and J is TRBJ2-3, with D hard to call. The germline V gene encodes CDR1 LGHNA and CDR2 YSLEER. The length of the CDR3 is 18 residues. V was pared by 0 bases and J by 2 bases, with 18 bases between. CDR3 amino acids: CASSQDGPSTFSTDTQYF. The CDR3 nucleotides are TGCGCCAGCAGCCAAGATGGCCCGTCGACATTCTCCACAGATACGCAGTATTTT.

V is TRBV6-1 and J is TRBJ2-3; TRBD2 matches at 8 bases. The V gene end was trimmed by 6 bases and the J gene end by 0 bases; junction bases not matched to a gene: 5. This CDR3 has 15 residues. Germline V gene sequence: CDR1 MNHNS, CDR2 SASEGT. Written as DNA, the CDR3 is TGTGCCAGCAGAGTACTAGCGGTAAGCACAGATACGCAGTATTTT. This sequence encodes CASRVLAVSTDTQYF.